The subject of this entry is one T cell receptor (beta chain). The sample carries other DNA sequences with the same CDR3. The data were taken from a study of blood T cell repertoires in COVID-19. TCRdb's copy holds only in-frame clones and misses some; the assay was immunoSEQ multiplex PCR. The sample has some 93,000 clones; around nine tenths are singletons. V shed 6 bases, J shed 2 bases, and the junction held 6 bases outside the gene matches. The CDR3 consists of 14 residues. The germline gives CDR1 SEHNR, CDR2 FQNEAQ (reference sequence). The chain is built from TRBV7-9 and TRBJ1-1; 7 nucleotides line up with TRBD1. The sequence was collected from a man in his 60s with acute or convalescent COVID-19. Sequenced material: peripheral blood. Here the CDR3 reads CASSLGQPNTEAFF. In nucleotides, the CDR3 is TGTGCCAGCAGTTTGGGACAGCCTAACACTGAAGCTTTCTTT.